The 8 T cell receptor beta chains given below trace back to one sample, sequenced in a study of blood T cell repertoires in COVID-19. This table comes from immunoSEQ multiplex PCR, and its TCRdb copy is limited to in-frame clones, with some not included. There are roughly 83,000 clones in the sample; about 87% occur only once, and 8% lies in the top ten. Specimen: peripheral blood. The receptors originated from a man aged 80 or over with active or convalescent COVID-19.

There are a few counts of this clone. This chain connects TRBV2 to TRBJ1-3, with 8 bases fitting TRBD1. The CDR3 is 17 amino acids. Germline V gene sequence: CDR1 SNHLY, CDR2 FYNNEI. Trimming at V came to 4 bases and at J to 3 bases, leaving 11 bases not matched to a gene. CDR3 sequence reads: CASSGTGQGLFGNTIYF. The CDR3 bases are TGTGCCAGCAGTGGTACTGGACAGGGCCTATTTGGAAACACCATATATTTT.

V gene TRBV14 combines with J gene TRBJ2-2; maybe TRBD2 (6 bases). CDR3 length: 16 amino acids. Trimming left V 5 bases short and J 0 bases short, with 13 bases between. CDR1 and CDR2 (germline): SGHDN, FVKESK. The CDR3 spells CASSSLADANTGELFF. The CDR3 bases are TGTGCCAGCAGCTCTTTAGCGGATGCGAACACCGGGGAGCTGTTTTTT.

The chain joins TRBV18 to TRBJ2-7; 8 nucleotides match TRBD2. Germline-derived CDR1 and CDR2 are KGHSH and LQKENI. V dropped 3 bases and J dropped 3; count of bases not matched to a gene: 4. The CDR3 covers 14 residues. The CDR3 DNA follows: TGTGCCAGCTCACCCGGGAGGGCATACTACGAGCAGTACGTC. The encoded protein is CASSPGRAYYEQYV.

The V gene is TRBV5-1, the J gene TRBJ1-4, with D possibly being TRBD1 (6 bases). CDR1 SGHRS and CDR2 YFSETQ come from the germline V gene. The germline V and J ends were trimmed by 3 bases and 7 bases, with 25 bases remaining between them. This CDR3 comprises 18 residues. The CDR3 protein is CASSYRQVNMGVPEKLFF. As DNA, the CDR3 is TGCGCCAGCAGCTACCGACAGGTCAACATGGGTGTGCCTGAAAAACTGTTTTTT.

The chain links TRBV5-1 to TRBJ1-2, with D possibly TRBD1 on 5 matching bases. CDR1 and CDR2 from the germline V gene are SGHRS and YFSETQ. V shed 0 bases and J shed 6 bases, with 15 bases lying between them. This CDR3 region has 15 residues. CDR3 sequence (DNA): TGCGCCAGCAGCTTGGGCCTTCTCAGGGCGGATGGCTACACCTTC. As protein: CASSLGLLRADGYTF. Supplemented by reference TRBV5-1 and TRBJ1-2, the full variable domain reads KAGVTQTPRYLIKTRGQQVTLSCSPISGHRSVSWYQQTPGQGLQFLFEYFSETQRNKGNFPGRFSGRQFSNSRSEMNVSTLELGDSALYLCASSLGLLRADGYTFGSGTRLTVV.

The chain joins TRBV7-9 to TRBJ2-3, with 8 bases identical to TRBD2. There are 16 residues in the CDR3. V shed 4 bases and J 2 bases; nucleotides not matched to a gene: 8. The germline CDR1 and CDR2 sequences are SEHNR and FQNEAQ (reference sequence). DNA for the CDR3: TGTGCCAGCAGCTCTCTACCTAGCGGGTACACAGATACGCAGTATTTT. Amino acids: CASSSLPSGYTDTQYF.

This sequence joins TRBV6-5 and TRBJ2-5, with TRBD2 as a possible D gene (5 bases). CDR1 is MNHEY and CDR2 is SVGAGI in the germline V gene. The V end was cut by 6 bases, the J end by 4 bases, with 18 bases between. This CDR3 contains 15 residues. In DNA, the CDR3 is TGTGCCAGCAGACGCCGGGATTTAGCCCCAGAGACCCAGTACTTC. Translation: CASRRRDLAPETQYF.

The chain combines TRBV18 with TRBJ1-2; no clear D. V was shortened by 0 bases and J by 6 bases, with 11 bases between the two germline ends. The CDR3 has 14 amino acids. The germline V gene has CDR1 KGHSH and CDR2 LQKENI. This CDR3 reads CASSPPRFTHGYTF. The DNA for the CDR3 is TGTGCCAGCTCACCACCCAGGTTTACCCATGGCTACACCTTC. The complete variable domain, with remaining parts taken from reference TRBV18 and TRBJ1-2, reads NAGVMQNPRHLVRRRGQEARLRCSPMKGHSHVYWYRQLPEEGLKFMVYLQKENIIDESGMPKERFSAEFPKEGPSILRIQQVVRGDSAAYFCASSPPRFTHGYTFGSGTRLTVV.